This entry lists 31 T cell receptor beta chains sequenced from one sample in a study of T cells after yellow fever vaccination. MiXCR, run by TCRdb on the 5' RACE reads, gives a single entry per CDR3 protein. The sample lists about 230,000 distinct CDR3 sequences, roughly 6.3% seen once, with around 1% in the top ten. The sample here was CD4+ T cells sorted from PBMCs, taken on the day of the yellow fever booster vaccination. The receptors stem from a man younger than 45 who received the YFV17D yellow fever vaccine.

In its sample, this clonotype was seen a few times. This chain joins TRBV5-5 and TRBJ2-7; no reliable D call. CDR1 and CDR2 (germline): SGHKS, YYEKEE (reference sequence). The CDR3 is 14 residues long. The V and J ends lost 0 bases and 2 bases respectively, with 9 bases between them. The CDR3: CASSLGGTPYEQYF. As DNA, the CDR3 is TGTGCCAGCAGCTTGGGGGGAACCCCCTACGAGCAGTACTTC.

CDR3 DNA sequence: TGTGCCAGCAGCCAAGATCGGGTTCAGCCCCAGCATTTT. The encoded protein is CASSQDRVQPQHF. V usage is TRBV3-1 and J usage is TRBJ1-5; D not resolved. The V gene's germline CDR1 is LGHDT and CDR2 YNNKEL (reference sequence). This CDR3 comprises 13 residues. With 0 bases removed from V and 6 bases from J, the gap between germline ends came to 6 bases.

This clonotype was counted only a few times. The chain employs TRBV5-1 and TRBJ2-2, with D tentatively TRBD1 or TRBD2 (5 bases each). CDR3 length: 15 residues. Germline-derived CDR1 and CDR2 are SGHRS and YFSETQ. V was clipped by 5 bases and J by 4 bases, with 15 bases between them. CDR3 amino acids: CASRSGPEGTGELFF. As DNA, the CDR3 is TGCGCCAGCAGATCGGGACCAGAGGGCACCGGGGAGCTGTTTTTT.

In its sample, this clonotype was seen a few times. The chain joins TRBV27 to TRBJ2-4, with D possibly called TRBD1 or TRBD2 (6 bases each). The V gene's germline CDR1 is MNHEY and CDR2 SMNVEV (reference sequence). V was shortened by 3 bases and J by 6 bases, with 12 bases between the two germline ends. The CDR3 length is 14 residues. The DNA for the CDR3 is TGTGCCAGCAGTTTTGACAGGAGGGCAAACATTCAGTACTTC. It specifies CASSFDRRANIQYF.

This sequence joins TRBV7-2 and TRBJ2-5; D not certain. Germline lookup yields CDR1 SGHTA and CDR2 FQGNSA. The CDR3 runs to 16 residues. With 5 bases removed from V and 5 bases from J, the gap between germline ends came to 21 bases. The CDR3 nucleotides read TGTGCCAGCAGCCCAGCCCGGGTTTCGAGGTTGGAGACCCAGTACTTC. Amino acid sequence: CASSPARVSRLETQYF.

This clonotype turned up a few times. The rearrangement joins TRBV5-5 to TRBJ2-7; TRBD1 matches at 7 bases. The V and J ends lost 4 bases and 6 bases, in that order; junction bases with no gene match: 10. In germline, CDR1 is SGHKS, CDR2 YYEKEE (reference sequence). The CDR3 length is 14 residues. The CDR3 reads CASSQTGAGGEQYF. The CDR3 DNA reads TGTGCCAGCAGCCAAACAGGGGCCGGAGGCGAGCAGTACTTC. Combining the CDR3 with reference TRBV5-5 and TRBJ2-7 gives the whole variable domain DAGVTQSPTHLIKTRGQQVTLRCSPISGHKSVSWYQQVLGQGPQFIFQYYEKEERGRGNFPDRFSARQFPNYSSELNVNALLLGDSALYLCASSQTGAGGEQYFGPGTRLTVT.

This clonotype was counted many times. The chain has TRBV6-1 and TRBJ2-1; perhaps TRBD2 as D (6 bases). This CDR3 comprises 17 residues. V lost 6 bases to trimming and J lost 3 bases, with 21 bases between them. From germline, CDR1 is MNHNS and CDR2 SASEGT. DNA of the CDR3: TGTGCCAGCAGCACTTCCCCCCCTGCGGGAATCTACAATGAGCAGTTCTTC. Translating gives CASSTSPPAGIYNEQFF.

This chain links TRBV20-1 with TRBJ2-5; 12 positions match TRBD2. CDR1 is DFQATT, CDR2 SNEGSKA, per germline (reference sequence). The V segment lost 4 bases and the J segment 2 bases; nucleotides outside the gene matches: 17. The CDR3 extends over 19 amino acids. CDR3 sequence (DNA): TGCAGTGCTAATACCCTCGGATCTAGCGGGAGGGTCTGGCAAGAGACCCAGTACTTC. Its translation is CSANTLGSSGRVWQETQYF.

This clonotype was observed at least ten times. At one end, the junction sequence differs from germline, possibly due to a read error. CDR3 region: CASSPTGGQGGEQFF. DNA for the CDR3: TGTGCTAGCAGCCCCACTGGGGGACAGGGGGGTGAGCAGTTCTTC. This rearrangement joins TRBV7-7 to TRBJ2-1; TRBD1 matches 11 bases. CDR3 length: 15 amino acids. Germline lookup yields CDR1 SSHAT and CDR2 FNYEAQ (reference sequence).

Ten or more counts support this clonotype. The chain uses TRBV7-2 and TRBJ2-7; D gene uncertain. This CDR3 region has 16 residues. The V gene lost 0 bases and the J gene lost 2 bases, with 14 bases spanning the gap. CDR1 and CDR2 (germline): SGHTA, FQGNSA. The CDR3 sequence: CASSLASRNPPYEQYF. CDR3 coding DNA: TGTGCCAGCAGCTTAGCTTCACGAAACCCACCCTACGAGCAGTACTTC.

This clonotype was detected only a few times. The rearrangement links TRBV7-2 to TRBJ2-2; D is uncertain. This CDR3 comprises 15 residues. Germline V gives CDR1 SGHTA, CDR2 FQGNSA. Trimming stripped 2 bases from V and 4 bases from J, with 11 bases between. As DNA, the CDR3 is TGTGCCAGCAGCTTATTTATGTCGGGCACCGGGGAGCTGTTTTTT. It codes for CASSLFMSGTGELFF.

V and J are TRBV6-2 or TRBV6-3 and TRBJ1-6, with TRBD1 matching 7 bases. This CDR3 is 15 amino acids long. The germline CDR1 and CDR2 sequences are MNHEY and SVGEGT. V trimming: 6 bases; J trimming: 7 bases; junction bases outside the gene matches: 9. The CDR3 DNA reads TGTGCCAGCAGGAGACAACAGGGGCCAAATTCACCCCTCCACTTT. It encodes CASRRQQGPNSPLHF.

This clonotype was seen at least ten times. The CDR3 DNA sequence: TGCGCCAGCAGCGGACTAGCGTTCTACAATGAGCAGTTCTTC. Its translation: CASSGLAFYNEQFF. The chain has TRBV10-1 and TRBJ2-1; TRBD2 matches 9 bases. The CDR3 sequence is 14 residues long. Germline-derived CDR1 and CDR2 are WNHNN and SYGVQD (reference sequence). V was clipped by 6 bases and J by 3 bases; unmatched bases: 3.

The DNA for the CDR3 is TGTGCCATCAGCGCGGGGGCTAATCAGCCCCAGCATTTT. It encodes CAISAGANQPQHF. The V gene is TRBV10-3, the J gene TRBJ1-5; D may be TRBD1 (6 bases). There are 13 residues in the CDR3. CDR1 is ENHRY and CDR2 is SYGVKD in the germline V gene. With 6 bases removed from V and 4 bases from J, the gap between germline ends came to 10 bases.

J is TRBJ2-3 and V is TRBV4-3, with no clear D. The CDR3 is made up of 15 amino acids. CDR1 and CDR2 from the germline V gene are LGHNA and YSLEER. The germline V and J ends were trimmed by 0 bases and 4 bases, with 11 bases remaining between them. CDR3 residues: CASSQDGTFPDTQYF. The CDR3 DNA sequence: TGCGCCAGCAGCCAAGATGGAACCTTCCCAGATACGCAGTATTTT.

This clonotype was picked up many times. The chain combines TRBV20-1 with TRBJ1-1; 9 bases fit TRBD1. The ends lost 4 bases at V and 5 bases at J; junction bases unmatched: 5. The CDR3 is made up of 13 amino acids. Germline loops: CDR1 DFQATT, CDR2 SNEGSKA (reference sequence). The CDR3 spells CSAMNRGLTEAFF. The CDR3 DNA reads TGCAGTGCTATGAACAGGGGGCTTACTGAAGCTTTCTTT.

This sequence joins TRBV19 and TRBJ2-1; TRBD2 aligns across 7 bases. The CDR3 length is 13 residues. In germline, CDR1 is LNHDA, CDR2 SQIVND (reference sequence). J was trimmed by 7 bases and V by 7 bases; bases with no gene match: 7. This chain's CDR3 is CASTPSGHNEQFF. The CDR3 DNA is TGTGCCAGTACCCCTAGCGGTCATAATGAGCAGTTCTTC.

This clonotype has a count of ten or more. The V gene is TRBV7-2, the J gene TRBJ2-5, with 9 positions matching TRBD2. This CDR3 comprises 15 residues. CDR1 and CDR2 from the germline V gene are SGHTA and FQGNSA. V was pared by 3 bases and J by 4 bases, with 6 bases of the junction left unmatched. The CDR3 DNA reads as TGTGCCAGCAGCTTTAGCGGGAGAACCCCAGAGACCCAGTACTTC. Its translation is CASSFSGRTPETQYF. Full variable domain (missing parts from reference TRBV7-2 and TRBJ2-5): GAGVSQSPSNKVTEKGKDVELRCDPISGHTALYWYRQSLGQGLEFLIYFQGNSAPDKSGLPSDRFSAERTGGSVSTLTIQRTQQEDSAVYLCASSFSGRTPETQYFGPGTRLLVL.

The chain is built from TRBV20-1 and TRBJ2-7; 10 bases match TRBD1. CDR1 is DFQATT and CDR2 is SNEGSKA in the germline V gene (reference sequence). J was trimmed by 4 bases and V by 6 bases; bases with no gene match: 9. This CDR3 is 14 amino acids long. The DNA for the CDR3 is TGCAGTGCCTTCGGACAGGGGGTGCAATACGAGCAGTACTTC. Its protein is CSAFGQGVQYEQYF.

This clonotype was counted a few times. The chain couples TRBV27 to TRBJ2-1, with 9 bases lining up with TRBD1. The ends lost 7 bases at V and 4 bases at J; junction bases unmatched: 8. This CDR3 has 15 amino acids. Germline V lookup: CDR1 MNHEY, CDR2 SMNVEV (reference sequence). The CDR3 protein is CASNPGDRVYNEQFF. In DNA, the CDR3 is TGTGCCAGCAACCCTGGGGACAGGGTATACAATGAGCAGTTCTTC.

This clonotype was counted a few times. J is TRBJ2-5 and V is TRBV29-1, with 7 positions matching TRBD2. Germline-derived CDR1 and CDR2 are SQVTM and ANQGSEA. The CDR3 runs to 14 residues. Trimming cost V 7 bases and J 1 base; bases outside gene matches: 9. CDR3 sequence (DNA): TGCAGCGCCAACCCCGGGGGGTTCCAAGAGACCCAGTACTTC. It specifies CSANPGGFQETQYF.

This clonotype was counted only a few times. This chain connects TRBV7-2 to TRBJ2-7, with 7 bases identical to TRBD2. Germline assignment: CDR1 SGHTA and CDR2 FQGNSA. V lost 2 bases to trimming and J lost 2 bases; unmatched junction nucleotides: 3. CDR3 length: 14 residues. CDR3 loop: CASSLSLAAYEQYF. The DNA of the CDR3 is TGTGCCAGCAGCTTATCCCTAGCGGCCTACGAGCAGTACTTC.

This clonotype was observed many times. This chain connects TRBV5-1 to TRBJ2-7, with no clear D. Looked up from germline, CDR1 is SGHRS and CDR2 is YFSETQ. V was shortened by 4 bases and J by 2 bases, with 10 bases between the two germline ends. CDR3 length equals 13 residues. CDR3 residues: CASSPGPAYEQYF. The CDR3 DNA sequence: TGCGCCAGCAGCCCCGGACCAGCCTACGAGCAGTACTTC.

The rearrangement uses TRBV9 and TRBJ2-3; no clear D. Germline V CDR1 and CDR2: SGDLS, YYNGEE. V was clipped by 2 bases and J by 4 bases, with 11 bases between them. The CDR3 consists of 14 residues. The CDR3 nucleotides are TGTGCCAGCAGCGTTCTTGATTCCTCAGATACGCAGTATTTT. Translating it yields CASSVLDSSDTQYF.

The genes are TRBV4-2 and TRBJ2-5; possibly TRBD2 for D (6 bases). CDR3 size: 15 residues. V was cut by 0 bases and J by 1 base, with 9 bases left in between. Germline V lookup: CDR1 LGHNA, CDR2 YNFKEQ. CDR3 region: CASSQDRDFQETQYF. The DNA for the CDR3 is TGTGCCAGCAGCCAAGACCGGGACTTCCAAGAGACCCAGTACTTC.

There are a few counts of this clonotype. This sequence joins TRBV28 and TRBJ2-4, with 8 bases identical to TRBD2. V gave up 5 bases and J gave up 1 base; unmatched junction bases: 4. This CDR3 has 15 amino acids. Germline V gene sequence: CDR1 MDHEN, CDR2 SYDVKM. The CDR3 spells CASSTSGSAKNIQYF. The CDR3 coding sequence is TGTGCCAGCAGTACGAGCGGGAGCGCCAAAAACATTCAGTACTTC. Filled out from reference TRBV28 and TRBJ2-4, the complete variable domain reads DVKVTQSSRYLVKRTGEKVFLECVQDMDHENMFWYRQDPGLGLRLIYFSYDVKMKEKGDIPEGYSVSREKKERFSLILESASTNQTSMYLCASSTSGSAKNIQYFGAGTRLSVL.

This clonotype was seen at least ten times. The CDR3 DNA reads TGTGCCAGCAGCCAGGGCGGCCTTACCTACAATGAGCAGTTCTTC. Protein product: CASSQGGLTYNEQFF. V gene TRBV3-1 combines with J gene TRBJ2-1; unclear D gene. The germline V and J ends were trimmed by 3 bases and 2 bases, with 11 bases remaining between them. Germline V gives CDR1 LGHDT, CDR2 YNNKEL (reference sequence). The CDR3 extends over 15 amino acids.

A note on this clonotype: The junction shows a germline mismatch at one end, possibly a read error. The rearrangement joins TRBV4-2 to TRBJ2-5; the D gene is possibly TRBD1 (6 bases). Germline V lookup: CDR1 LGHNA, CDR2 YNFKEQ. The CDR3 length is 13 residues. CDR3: CAISPGQLGTQYF. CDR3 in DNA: TGTGCCATCAGCCCCGGACAGCTCGGGACCCAGTACTTC.

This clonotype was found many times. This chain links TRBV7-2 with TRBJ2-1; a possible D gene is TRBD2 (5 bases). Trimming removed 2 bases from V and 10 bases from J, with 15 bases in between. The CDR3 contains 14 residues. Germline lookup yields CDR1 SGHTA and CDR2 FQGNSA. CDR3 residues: CASSLQRTFREQFF. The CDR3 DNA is TGTGCCAGCAGCTTACAGCGGACCTTCAGGGAGCAGTTCTTC.

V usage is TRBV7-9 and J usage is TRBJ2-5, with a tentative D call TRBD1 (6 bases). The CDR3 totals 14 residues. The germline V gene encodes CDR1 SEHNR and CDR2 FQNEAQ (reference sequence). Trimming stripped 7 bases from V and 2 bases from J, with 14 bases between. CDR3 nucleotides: TGTGCCAGCAACAACCCAGGACAGCAAGAGACCCAGTACTTC. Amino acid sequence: CASNNPGQQETQYF.

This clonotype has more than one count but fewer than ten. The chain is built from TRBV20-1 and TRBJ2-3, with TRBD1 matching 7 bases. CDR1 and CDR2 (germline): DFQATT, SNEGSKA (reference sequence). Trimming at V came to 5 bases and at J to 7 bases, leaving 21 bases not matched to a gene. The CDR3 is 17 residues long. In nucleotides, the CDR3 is TGCAGTGCTTTTAAGGGTCGCGGACAGGAATTACGGAATACGCAGTATTTT. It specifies CSAFKGRGQELRNTQYF.